This T cell receptor (beta chain) appears in the sequencing data of a study of blood T cell repertoires in COVID-19. Study-level background: Samples came from the United States, Italy and Spain, spanning acute and convalescent COVID-19. PBMCs, B-cell-depleted T cells, or T cells were the source of the cDNA or gDNA that made up the material.

This CDR3 has 15 residues. The V gene end was trimmed by 4 bases and the J gene end by 5 bases; junction bases not matched to a gene: 10. Germline V CDR1 and CDR2: SGDLS, YYNGEE. This clone came up once. Repertoires were generated with immunoSEQ multiplex PCR, while TCRdb's copy carries only in-frame clones and drops some. The sample shows approximately 380,000 clones, 85% of them seen only once. Input material: peripheral blood. The TCR comes from a woman between 18 and 30 years old with acute or convalescent COVID-19. The rearrangement links TRBV9 to TRBJ1-2; 8 nucleotides agree with TRBD1. Here the CDR3 reads CASSPQDRDLYGYTF. The CDR3 nucleotides are TGTGCCAGCAGCCCCCAGGACAGGGATTTATATGGCTACACCTTC.